This T cell receptor (beta chain) was identified in a study of T cell responses to AZD1222 COVID-19 vaccine. This clone came up a few times. Its antigen is as yet unknown. The V gene end was trimmed by 4 bases and the J gene end by 7 bases; junction bases not matched to a gene: 11. The CDR3 is 16 residues long. Germline V gives CDR1 SGHRS, CDR2 YFSETQ. Findings and caveats of the study: Distributed over spike, vaccine-associated CD4 TCRs predominated at 160-218 and 743-854. Spike-specific TCR breadth and depth grew following two AZD1222 doses. Clonal diversity was possibly underestimated, and white British individuals and females predominated among donors.

The method was immunoSEQ multiplex PCR; TCRdb's version includes in-frame clones alone and lacks a portion of them. The data show 25,000 to 35,000 clones, over 75% seen once. Sequencing used peripheral blood, obtained on day 0 of AZD1222 vaccination. The gene calls are TRBV5-1 and TRBJ1-6; 7 bases map to TRBD1. This TCR was sampled from an adult in good health. DNA of the CDR3: TGCGCCAGCAGCCATCGACAGGGTTATGAAAATTCACCCCTCCACTTT. It encodes CASSHRQGYENSPLHF.